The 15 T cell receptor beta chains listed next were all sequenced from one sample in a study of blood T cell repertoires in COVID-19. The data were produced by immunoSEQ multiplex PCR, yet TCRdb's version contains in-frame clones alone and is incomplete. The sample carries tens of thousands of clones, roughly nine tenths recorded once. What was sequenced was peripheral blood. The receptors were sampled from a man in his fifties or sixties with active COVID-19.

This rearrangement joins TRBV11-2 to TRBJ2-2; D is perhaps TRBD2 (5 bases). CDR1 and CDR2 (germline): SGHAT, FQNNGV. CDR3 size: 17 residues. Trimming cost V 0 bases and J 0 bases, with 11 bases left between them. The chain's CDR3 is CASSLDPEAANTGELFF. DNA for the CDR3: TGTGCCAGCAGCTTAGATCCTGAAGCGGCGAACACCGGGGAGCTGTTTTTT.

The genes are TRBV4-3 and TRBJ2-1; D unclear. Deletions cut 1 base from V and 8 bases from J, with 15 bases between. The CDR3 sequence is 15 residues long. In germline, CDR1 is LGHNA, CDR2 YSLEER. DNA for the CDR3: TGCGCCAGCAGCCAAGTCTTTAGCAAGTTCGATGAGCAGTTCTTC. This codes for CASSQVFSKFDEQFF.

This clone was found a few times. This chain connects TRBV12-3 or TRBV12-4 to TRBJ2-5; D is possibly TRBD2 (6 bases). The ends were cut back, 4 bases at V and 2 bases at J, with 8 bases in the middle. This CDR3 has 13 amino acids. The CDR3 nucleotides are TGTGCCAGCAGTTCCGGGAGTCAAGAGACCCAGTACTTC. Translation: CASSSGSQETQYF.

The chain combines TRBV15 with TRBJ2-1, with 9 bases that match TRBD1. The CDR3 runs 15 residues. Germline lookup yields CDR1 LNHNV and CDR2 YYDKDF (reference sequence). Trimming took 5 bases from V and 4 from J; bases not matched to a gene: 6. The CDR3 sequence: CATSAGQGSYNEQFF. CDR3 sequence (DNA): TGTGCCACCAGCGCGGGACAGGGCAGTTACAATGAGCAGTTCTTC.

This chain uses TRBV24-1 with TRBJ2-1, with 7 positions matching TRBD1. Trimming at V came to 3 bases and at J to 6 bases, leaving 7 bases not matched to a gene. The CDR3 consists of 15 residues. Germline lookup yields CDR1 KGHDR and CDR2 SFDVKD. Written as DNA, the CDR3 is TGTGCCACCAGTGATGGTAGGGCAGGGGGCAATGAGCAGTTCTTC. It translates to CATSDGRAGGNEQFF.

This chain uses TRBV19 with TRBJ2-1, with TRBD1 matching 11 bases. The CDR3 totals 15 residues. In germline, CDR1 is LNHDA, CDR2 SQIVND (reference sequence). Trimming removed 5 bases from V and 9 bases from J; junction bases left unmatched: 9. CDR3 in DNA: TGTGCCAGTAGTGAGCCGGGACAGGGGGTCTCTGAGCAGTTCTTC. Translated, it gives CASSEPGQGVSEQFF.

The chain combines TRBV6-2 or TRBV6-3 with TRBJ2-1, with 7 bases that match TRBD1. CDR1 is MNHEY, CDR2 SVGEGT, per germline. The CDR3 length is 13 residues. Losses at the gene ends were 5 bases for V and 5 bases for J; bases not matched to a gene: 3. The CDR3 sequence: CASSDRVNNEQFF. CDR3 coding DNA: TGTGCCAGCAGTGACAGGGTGAACAATGAGCAGTTCTTC.

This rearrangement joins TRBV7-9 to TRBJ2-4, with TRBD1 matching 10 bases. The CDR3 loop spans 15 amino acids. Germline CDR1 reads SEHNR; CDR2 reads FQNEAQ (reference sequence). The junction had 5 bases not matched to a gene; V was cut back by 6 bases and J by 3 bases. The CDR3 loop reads CASSSGTGVKNIQYF. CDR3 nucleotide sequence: TGTGCCAGCAGTTCCGGGACAGGGGTCAAAAACATTCAGTACTTC.

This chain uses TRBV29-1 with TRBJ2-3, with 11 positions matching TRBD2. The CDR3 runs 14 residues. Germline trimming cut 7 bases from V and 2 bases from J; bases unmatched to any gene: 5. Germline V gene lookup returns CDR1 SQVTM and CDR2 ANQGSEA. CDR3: CSERLAGTTDTQYF. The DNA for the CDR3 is TGCAGCGAGAGACTAGCGGGGACCACAGATACGCAGTATTTT.

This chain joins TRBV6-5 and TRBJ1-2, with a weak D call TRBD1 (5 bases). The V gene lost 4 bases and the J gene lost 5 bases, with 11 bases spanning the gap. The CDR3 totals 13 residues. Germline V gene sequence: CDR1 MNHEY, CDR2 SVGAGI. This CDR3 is CASSLRGGYGYTF. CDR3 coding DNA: TGTGCCAGCAGTTTACGGGGGGGTTATGGCTACACCTTC.

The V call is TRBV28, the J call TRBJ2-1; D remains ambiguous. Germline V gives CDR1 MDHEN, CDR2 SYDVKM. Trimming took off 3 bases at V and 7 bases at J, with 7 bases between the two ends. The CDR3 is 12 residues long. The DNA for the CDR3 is TGTGCCAGCAGTTTGTTCAAAAATGAGCAGTTCTTC. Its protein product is CASSLFKNEQFF.

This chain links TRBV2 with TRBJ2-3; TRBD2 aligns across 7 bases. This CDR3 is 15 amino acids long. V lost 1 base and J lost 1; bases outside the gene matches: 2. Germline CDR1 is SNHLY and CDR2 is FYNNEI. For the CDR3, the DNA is TGTGCCAGCAGTGAAGTGGCGGGAGGCACAGATACGCAGTATTTT. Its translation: CASSEVAGGTDTQYF.

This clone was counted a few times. The CDR3 here is CASSMPGQLSYEQYF. For the CDR3, the DNA is TGTGCCAGTAGTATGCCGGGACAACTAAGCTACGAGCAGTACTTC. The chain combines TRBV19 with TRBJ2-7, with D perhaps TRBD1 (6 bases). The length of the CDR3 is 15 residues. CDR1 is LNHDA, CDR2 SQIVND, per germline (reference sequence). Trimming pared 3 bases from V and 3 bases from J, leaving 15 bases between.

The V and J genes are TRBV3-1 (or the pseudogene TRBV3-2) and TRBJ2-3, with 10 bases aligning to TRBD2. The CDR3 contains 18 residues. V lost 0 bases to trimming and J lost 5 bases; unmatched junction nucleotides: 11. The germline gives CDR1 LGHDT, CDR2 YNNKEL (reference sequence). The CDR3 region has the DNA TGTGCCAGCAGCCAAGATCGCAGCGGGAGGGCCGGTGGAGATACGCAGTATTTT. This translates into CASSQDRSGRAGGDTQYF.

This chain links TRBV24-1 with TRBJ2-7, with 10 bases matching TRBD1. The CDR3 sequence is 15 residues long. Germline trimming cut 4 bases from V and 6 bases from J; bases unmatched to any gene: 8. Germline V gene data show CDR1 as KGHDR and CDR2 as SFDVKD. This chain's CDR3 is CATSDAGTGEGEQYF. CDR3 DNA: TGTGCCACCAGTGACGCCGGGACAGGGGAGGGCGAGCAGTACTTC.